The next 10 T cell receptor beta chains were all read from a single sample in a study of cytomegalovirus exposure and HLA in healthy donors. PCR involved 60 Vbeta and 13 Jbeta primers. TCRdb's copy holds only in-frame clones and misses some; the assay was immunoSEQ multiplex PCR. The sample shows around 65,000 clones, about four fifths of them seen only once. The sample was PBMCs. Receptor source: a woman aged 25 to 45 in good health and CMV-seronegative.

Comment on this clone: Different DNA sequences within this sample yield the same CDR3. V gene TRBV7-9 combines with J gene TRBJ2-7; 8 positions agree with TRBD2. Trimming removed 2 bases from V and 1 base from J; junction bases left unmatched: 1. The CDR3 is made up of 14 amino acids. CDR1 SEHNR and CDR2 FQNEAQ come from the germline V gene (reference sequence). The CDR3 loop reads CASSLTSGSYEQYF. The CDR3, as DNA: TGTGCCAGCAGCTTAACTAGCGGTTCCTACGAGCAGTACTTC.

The genes are TRBV4-3 and TRBJ2-1, with 8 positions matching TRBD2. J lost 6 bases, V lost 0 bases, and 10 bases had no gene match. Germline V gene lookup returns CDR1 LGHNA and CDR2 YSLEER. The CDR3 covers 17 residues. The CDR3 spells CASSQDRPGGPSNEQFF. The CDR3 DNA reads TGCGCCAGCAGCCAAGATCGTCCGGGAGGGCCTAGCAATGAGCAGTTCTTC.

The chain uses TRBV5-1 and TRBJ1-5; TRBD1 aligns across 7 bases. Trimming removed 0 bases from V and 3 bases from J; junction bases left unmatched: 3. CDR3 length: 15 residues. Germline lookup yields CDR1 SGHRS and CDR2 YFSETQ. CDR3 loop: CASSLGTGDNQPQHF. In nucleotides, the CDR3 is TGCGCCAGCAGCTTGGGGACAGGTGACAATCAGCCCCAGCATTTT.

This chain connects TRBV6-5 to TRBJ2-7; 10 positions match TRBD2. The V gene's germline CDR1 is MNHEY and CDR2 SVGAGI. The J segment lost 2 bases and the V segment lost 0 bases, leaving 4 bases of the junction unmatched. The length of the CDR3 is 16 residues. The CDR3 region has the DNA TGTGCCAGCAGTTACTCGTCAACTAGCGGGACCTACGAGCAGTACTTC. Its protein is CASSYSSTSGTYEQYF.

The chain carries TRBV6-5 and TRBJ1-1, with TRBD1 identical over 7 bases. The CDR3 length is 13 residues. The trim removed 6 bases at V and 11 bases at J, leaving 12 bases unmatched. Per germline, CDR1 MNHEY and CDR2 SVGAGI. CDR3 coding DNA: TGTGCCAGCAGCCCCGGGACAGCAAGAGAGGCTTTCTTT. Amino acids: CASSPGTAREAFF.

The CDR3 loop is CASTRTGTNEAFF. The CDR3 DNA is TGTGCCAGCACCCGGACAGGGACGAATGAAGCTTTCTTT. The chain has TRBV2 and TRBJ1-1, with 8 bases fitting TRBD1. With 7 bases clipped from V and 7 bases from J, the junction kept 8 bases outside the gene matches. The CDR3 extends over 13 amino acids. The germline V gene encodes CDR1 SNHLY and CDR2 FYNNEI.

This chain uses TRBV6-1 with TRBJ1-2, with 9 nucleotides matching TRBD1. The trim removed 3 bases at V and 5 bases at J, leaving 7 bases unmatched. Germline CDR1 is MNHNS and CDR2 is SASEGT. CDR3 size: 15 residues. CDR3 sequence: CASSDSTGGIYGYTF. The DNA of the CDR3 is TGTGCCAGCAGTGACTCGACAGGGGGTATTTATGGCTACACCTTC.

A single count supports this clone. This chain links TRBV27 with TRBJ2-2; D might be TRBD1 (6 bases). CDR1 and CDR2 from the germline V gene are MNHEY and SMNVEV (reference sequence). CDR3 length: 19 residues. The V end was cut by 7 bases, the J end by 4 bases, with 28 bases between. DNA for the CDR3: TGTGCCAGCACCCGCCTGGGGCAGGGGCCCGAACTGGGCACCGGGGAGCTGTTTTTT. Translation gives CASTRLGQGPELGTGELFF.

This chain links TRBV5-4 with TRBJ2-1; TRBD1 aligns across 7 bases. The V gene end was trimmed by 7 bases and the J gene end by 10 bases; junction bases not matched to a gene: 8. This CDR3 has 12 residues. CDR1 is SGHNT and CDR2 is YYREEE in the germline V gene (reference sequence). This chain's CDR3 is CASGTGVKEQFF. The CDR3 nucleotides are TGTGCCAGCGGAACAGGGGTGAAGGAGCAGTTCTTC.

This clone has more than one count but fewer than ten. The V gene is TRBV5-1, the J gene TRBJ2-7, with 7 bases identical to TRBD2. The CDR3 spans 14 residues. Germline V gene lookup returns CDR1 SGHRS and CDR2 YFSETQ. J lost 2 bases, V lost 4 bases, and 6 bases had no gene match. In DNA form, the CDR3 reads TGCGCCAGCAGCCCAGGACGGGAGGCCTACGAGCAGTACTTC. This sequence encodes CASSPGREAYEQYF.